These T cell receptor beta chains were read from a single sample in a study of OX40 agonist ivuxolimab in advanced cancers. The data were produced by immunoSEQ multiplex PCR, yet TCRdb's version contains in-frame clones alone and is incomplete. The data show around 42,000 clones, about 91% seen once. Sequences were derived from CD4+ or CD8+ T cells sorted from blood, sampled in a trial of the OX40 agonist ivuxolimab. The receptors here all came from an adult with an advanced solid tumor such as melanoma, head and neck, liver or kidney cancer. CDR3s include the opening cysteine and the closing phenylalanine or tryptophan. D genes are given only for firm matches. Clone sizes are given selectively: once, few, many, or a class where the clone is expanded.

CASSLLSQETQYF | TGTGCCAGCAGCCTCCTGAGCCAAGAGACCCAGTACTTC | once | 13 | NA | TRBJ2-5 | TRBV9
CASSRDREETQYF | TGTGCCAGTTCCCGCGACAGGGAGGAGACCCAGTACTTC | NA | 13 | TRBD1 | TRBJ2-5 | TRBV28
CASSSPPLIEANYGYTF | TGTGCCAGCAGCTCACCCCCGTTAATAGAAGCTAACTATGGCTACACCTTC | NA | 17 | NA | TRBJ1-2 | TRBV7-9
CATSDRDPYEQYF | TGTGCCACATCGGACAGGGACCCCTACGAGCAGTACTTC | NA | 13 | TRBD1 | TRBJ2-7 | TRBV6-5
CASSYSGLAGSYEQYF | TGTGCCAGCAGTTACTCTGGGCTAGCGGGATCCTACGAGCAGTACTTC | NA | 16 | TRBD2 | TRBJ2-7 | TRBV6-6
CASSGRLLLLAYEQYF | TGTGCCAGCAGTGGTCGCCTACTCCTCTTAGCTTACGAGCAGTACTTC | NA | 16 | NA | TRBJ2-7 | TRBV28
CASSNYWGRGQFF | TGTGCCAGCAGTAACTACTGGGGAAGGGGGCAGTTCTTC | NA | 13 | NA | TRBJ2-1 | TRBV6-1
CASSLVGRQPYEQYF | TGTGCCAGCAGTCTGGTGGGGAGGCAGCCCTACGAGCAGTACTTC | NA | 15 | NA | TRBJ2-7 | TRBV28
CASSLILDRLYEQYF | TGTGCCAGCAGTTTGATCTTAGACAGGCTTTACGAGCAGTACTTC | NA | 15 | NA | TRBJ2-7 | TRBV28
CASSLIRDYTQFF | TGTGCCAGCAGTTTAATAAGGGACTACACTCAGTTCTTC | NA | 13 | TRBD2 | TRBJ2-1 | TRBV27
CASSPGQHWETQYF | TGTGCCAGCAGCCCGGGACAGCATTGGGAGACCCAGTACTTC | medium-sized | 14 | TRBD1 | TRBJ2-5 | TRBV7-8
CASSPVGGNQPQHF | TGTGCCAGCAGTCCGGTAGGGGGCAATCAGCCCCAGCATTTT | NA | 14 | NA | TRBJ1-5 | TRBV28
CASSVSGGLSYEQYF | TGTGCCAGCAGCGTATCCGGGGGTCTCTCCTACGAGCAGTACTTC | NA | 15 | NA | TRBJ2-7 | TRBV9
CASSLAPSGINNEQFF | TGTGCCAGCAGCTTAGCTCCTAGCGGGATTAACAATGAGCAGTTCTTC | NA | 16 | TRBD2 | TRBJ2-1 | TRBV11-2
CASSEGQAAYEQYF | TGTGCCAGCAGCGAAGGACAGGCTGCCTACGAGCAGTACTTC | NA | 14 | TRBD1 | TRBJ2-7 | TRBV11-2
CASSPHDSGLYEQYF | TGTGCCAGCTCACCACACGATAGCGGGCTATACGAGCAGTACTTC | NA | 15 | TRBD2 | TRBJ2-7 | TRBV18
CASREGTSEYNEQFF | TGTGCCAGCAGGGAAGGGACTAGCGAATACAATGAGCAGTTCTTC | NA | 15 | TRBD2 | TRBJ2-1 | TRBV6-1
CASSMGQLNTEAFF | TGTGCCAGCAGCATGGGACAGCTGAACACTGAAGCTTTCTTT | NA | 14 | TRBD1 | TRBJ1-1 | TRBV7-6
CASSRIETSGSDEQFF | TGTGCCAGCAGTCGAATTGAGACTAGCGGTTCGGATGAGCAGTTCTTC | NA | 16 | TRBD2 | TRBJ2-1 | TRBV27
CASSQEAGRSYEQYF | TGCGCCAGCAGCCAAGAGGCCGGGAGATCCTACGAGCAGTACTTC | NA | 15 | NA | TRBJ2-7 | TRBV4-1
CASSFFSGVWYEQFF | TGTGCCAGCAGCTTTTTTAGCGGGGTCTGGTATGAGCAGTTCTTC | NA | 15 | TRBD2 | TRBJ2-1 | TRBV11-1
CASSDKASGSLTGELFF | TGTGCCAGCAGTGATAAGGCTAGCGGGAGTCTTACCGGGGAGCTGTTTTTT | once | 17 | TRBD2 | TRBJ2-2 | TRBV2
CASSLGGGTQYF | TGTGCCAGCAGCTTAGGCGGAGGGACCCAGTACTTC | NA | 12 | NA | TRBJ2-5 | TRBV7-2
CAWSGGSNQPQHF | TGTGCCTGGAGTGGGGGGAGCAATCAGCCCCAGCATTTT | NA | 13 | NA | TRBJ1-5 | TRBV30
CAIGPTQNTGELFF | TGTGCCATCGGACCTACCCAGAACACCGGGGAGCTGTTTTTT | NA | 14 | NA | TRBJ2-2 | TRBV27
CASTPGLAGELFF | TGTGCCAGCACCCCAGGGCTCGCCGGGGAGCTGTTTTTT | NA | 13 | NA | TRBJ2-2 | TRBV7-8
CAISWTTNGGEAFF | TGTGCCATCAGCTGGACAACCAATGGGGGTGAAGCTTTCTTT | few | 14 | NA | TRBJ1-1 | TRBV10-3
CASSQDGGQAYEQYF | TGCGCCAGCAGCCAAGATGGGGGTCAAGCCTACGAGCAGTACTTC | NA | 15 | NA | TRBJ2-7 | TRBV4-1
CASSADRQLGANVLTF | TGTGCCAGCAGCGCGGACAGGCAACTTGGGGCCAACGTCCTGACTTTC | once | 16 | TRBD1 | TRBJ2-6 | TRBV5-5
CASSPAVGTDTQYF | TGTGCCAGCAGCCCCGCCGTGGGCACAGATACGCAGTATTTT | NA | 14 | NA | TRBJ2-3 | TRBV7-3
CASSFILDRATYEQYF | TGTGCCAGCAGTTTTATCTTGGACAGGGCTACCTACGAGCAGTACTTC | NA | 16 | TRBD1 | TRBJ2-7 | TRBV28
CASSLRGWAVYGYTF | TGTGCCAGCAGTTTAAGGGGGTGGGCGGTCTATGGCTACACCTTC | NA | 15 | NA | TRBJ1-2 | TRBV28
CSVYLGVNYEQYF | TGCAGCGTCTATCTCGGGGTCAACTACGAGCAGTACTTC | NA | 13 | NA | TRBJ2-7 | TRBV29-1
CASRRGPTNEAFF | TGTGCCAGCAGACGAGGGCCAACGAATGAAGCTTTCTTT | NA | 13 | NA | TRBJ1-1 | TRBV7-9
CASSLPQGRQETQYF | TGTGCCAGCAGCCTCCCGCAGGGAAGACAAGAGACCCAGTACTTC | NA | 15 | NA | TRBJ2-5 | TRBV7-9
CASSNGQGNTEAFF | TGTGCCAGCAGTAACGGACAGGGGAACACTGAAGCTTTCTTT | NA | 14 | TRBD1 | TRBJ1-1 | TRBV6-6
CASSFLAPEGANVLTF | TGTGCCAGCAGCTTCTTGGCCCCTGAGGGAGCCAACGTCCTGACTTTC | NA | 16 | NA | TRBJ2-6 | TRBV27
CAWSADTLEQYF | TGTGCCTGGAGTGCGGACACCTTAGAGCAGTACTTC | NA | 12 | NA | TRBJ2-7 | TRBV30
CASSDSKNYNEQFF | TGTGCCAGCAGTGACTCGAAGAACTACAATGAGCAGTTCTTC | NA | 14 | NA | TRBJ2-1 | TRBV2
CASSILAGGYNEQFF | TGTGCCAGCAGCATTCTAGCGGGAGGCTACAATGAGCAGTTCTTC | NA | 15 | TRBD2 | TRBJ2-1 | TRBV7-3